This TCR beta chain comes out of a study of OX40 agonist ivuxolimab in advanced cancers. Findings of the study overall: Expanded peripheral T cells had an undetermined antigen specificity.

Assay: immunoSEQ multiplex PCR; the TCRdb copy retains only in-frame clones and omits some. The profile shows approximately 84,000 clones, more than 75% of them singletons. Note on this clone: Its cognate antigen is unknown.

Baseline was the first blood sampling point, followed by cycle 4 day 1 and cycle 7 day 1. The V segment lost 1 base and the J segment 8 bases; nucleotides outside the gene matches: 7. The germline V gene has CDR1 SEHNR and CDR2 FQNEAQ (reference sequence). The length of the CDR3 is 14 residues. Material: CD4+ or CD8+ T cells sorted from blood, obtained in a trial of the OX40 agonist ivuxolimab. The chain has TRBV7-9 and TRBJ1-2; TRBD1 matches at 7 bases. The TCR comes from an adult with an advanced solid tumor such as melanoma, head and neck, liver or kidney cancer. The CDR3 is CASSLVIGGEGYTF. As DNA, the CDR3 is TGTGCCAGCAGCTTAGTAATAGGGGGCGAAGGCTACACCTTC.